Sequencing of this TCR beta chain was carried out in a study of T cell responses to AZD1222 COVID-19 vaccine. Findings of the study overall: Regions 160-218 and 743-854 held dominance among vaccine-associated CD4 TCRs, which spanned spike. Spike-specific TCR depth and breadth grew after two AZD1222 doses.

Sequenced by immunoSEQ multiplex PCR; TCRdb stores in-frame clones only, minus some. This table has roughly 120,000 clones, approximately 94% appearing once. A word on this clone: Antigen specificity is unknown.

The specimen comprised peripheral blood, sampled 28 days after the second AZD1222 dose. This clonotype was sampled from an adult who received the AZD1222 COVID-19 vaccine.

The CDR3 DNA follows: TGTGCCACCAGCAGAGATAAGTCCTTTCAAGAGACCCAGTACTTC. Translation gives CATSRDKSFQETQYF. The chain carries TRBV15 and TRBJ2-5; D ambiguous. CDR3 length: 15 amino acids. V lost 0 bases, J lost 2 bases, and 10 bases lay in between. CDR1 and CDR2 (germline): LNHNV, YYDKDF (reference sequence).